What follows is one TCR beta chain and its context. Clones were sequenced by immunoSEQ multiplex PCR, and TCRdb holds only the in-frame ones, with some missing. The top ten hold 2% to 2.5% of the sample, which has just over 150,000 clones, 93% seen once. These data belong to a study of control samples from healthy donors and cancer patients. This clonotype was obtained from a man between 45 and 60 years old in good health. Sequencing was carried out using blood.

CDR3 sequence (DNA): TGTGCCAGCAGCCCCTCGGGGAGCGGGAGAAGGTATGAGCAGTTCTTC. This translates into CASSPSGSGRRYEQFF. This rearrangement joins TRBV3-1 (or the pseudogene TRBV3-2) to TRBJ2-1, with TRBD2 identical over 8 bases. This CDR3 is 16 amino acids long. Germline V lookup: CDR1 LGHDT, CDR2 YNNKEL (reference sequence). The ends lost 4 bases at V and 8 bases at J; junction bases unmatched: 13.